The 7 T cell receptor beta chains below were found in one sample sequenced in a study of beta chain features in type 1 diabetes. Expressed TCRB transcripts were sequenced, since all the RNA that had been isolated was reverse transcribed. Sequenced by immunoSEQ multiplex PCR; TCRdb stores in-frame clones only, minus some. Among approximately 340,000 clones listed, roughly 15% were seen once. The sequencing sample was made of naive CD4+ T cells from blood. Receptors originate from a woman between 18 and 30 years old in good health.

The chain uses TRBV7-9 and TRBJ2-7; maybe TRBD2 (5 bases). The CDR3 length is 14 residues. Trimming pared 1 base from V and 5 bases from J, leaving 12 bases between. Looked up from germline, CDR1 is SEHNR and CDR2 is FQNEAQ (reference sequence). CDR3 in DNA: TGTGCCAGCAGCTTAGGCTCGGGGTCGAACGAGCAGTACTTC. Protein product: CASSLGSGSNEQYF.

The chain has TRBV25-1 and TRBJ2-7, with 9 bases matching TRBD1. V shed 6 bases and J 5 bases; nucleotides not matched to a gene: 5. CDR1 and CDR2 from the germline V gene are MGHDK and SYGVNS. The CDR3 loop spans 13 amino acids. The DNA for the CDR3 is TGTGCCAGCAGAGGACAGGGGCGACACGAGCAGTACTTC. Translation: CASRGQGRHEQYF.

This clone came up a few times. This rearrangement joins TRBV25-1 to TRBJ2-1, with 8 bases fitting TRBD1. Germline values: CDR1 MGHDK, CDR2 SYGVNS. V lost 4 bases and J lost 1; bases outside the gene matches: 6. The CDR3 extends over 16 amino acids. DNA of the CDR3: TGTGCCAGCAGTGCGATCGACAGGGGTTCCTACAATGAGCAGTTCTTC. This gives the protein CASSAIDRGSYNEQFF.

This chain joins TRBV18 and TRBJ2-7; 12 bases are a match to TRBD2. CDR1 KGHSH and CDR2 LQKENI come from the germline V gene. The CDR3 covers 19 residues. Trimming took 3 bases from V and 7 from J; bases not matched to a gene: 19. In DNA, the CDR3 is TGTGCCAGCTCACCTTCCGGGACAGGACTAGCGGGACCTTCGGGAGAGCAGTACTTC. Amino acid sequence: CASSPSGTGLAGPSGEQYF.

The V gene is TRBV30, the J gene TRBJ2-3; 7 nucleotides match TRBD2. CDR1 is GTSNPN, CDR2 SVGIG, per germline (reference sequence). The CDR3 is made up of 13 amino acids. V shed 1 base and J 8 bases; nucleotides not matched to a gene: 6. The CDR3 sequence: CAWSGSGAGTQYF. DNA for the CDR3: TGTGCCTGGAGTGGGAGCGGGGCTGGTACGCAGTATTTT.

V and J are TRBV7-9 and TRBJ1-5, with 7 positions matching TRBD1. The trim removed 6 bases at V and 2 bases at J, leaving 7 bases unmatched. In germline, CDR1 is SEHNR, CDR2 FQNEAQ (reference sequence). The CDR3 consists of 15 residues. DNA of the CDR3: TGTGCCAGCAGTCCACAGGGGACGGGCAATCAGCCCCAGCATTTT. The encoded protein is CASSPQGTGNQPQHF. The variable domain in full, completed from reference TRBV7-9 and TRBJ1-5, reads DTGVSQNPRHKITKRGQNVTFRCDPISEHNRLYWYRQTLGQGPEFLTYFQNEAQLEKSRLLSDRFSAERPKGSFSTLEIQRTEQGDSAMYLCASSPQGTGNQPQHFGDGTRLSIL.

The chain couples TRBV30 to TRBJ2-1, with 8 nucleotides matching TRBD1. Germline CDR1 reads GTSNPN; CDR2 reads SVGIG (reference sequence). The CDR3 spans 14 residues. V shed 3 bases, J shed 4 bases, and the junction held 5 bases outside the gene matches. The CDR3: CAWSLRDRYNEQFF. CDR3 coding DNA: TGTGCCTGGAGCTTAAGGGACAGGTACAATGAGCAGTTCTTC.